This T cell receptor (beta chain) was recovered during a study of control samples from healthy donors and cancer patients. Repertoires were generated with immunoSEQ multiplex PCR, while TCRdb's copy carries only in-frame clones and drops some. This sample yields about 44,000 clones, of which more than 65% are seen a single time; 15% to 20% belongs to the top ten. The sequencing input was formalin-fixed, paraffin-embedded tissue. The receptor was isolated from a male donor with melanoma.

CDR3 residues: CASVLGLANNEQFF. CDR3 coding DNA: TGTGCCAGCGTTCTTGGACTAGCGAACAATGAGCAGTTCTTC. The chain is built from TRBV6-5 and TRBJ2-1; 9 bases line up with TRBD2. This CDR3 is 14 amino acids long. The V gene's germline CDR1 is MNHEY and CDR2 SVGAGI. The V segment lost 8 bases and the J segment 5 bases; nucleotides outside the gene matches: 7.